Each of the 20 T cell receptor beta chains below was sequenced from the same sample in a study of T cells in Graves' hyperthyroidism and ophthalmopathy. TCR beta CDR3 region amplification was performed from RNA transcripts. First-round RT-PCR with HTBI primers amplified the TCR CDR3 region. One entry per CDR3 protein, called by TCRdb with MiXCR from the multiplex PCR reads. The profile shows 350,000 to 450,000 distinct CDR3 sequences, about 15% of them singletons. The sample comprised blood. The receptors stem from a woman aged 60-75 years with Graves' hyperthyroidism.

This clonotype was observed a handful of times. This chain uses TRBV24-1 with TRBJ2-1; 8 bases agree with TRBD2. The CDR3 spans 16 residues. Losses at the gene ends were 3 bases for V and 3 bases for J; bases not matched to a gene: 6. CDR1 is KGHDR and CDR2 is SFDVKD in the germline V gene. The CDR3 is CATSDPSGGGYNEQFF. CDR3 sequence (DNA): TGTGCCACCAGTGATCCCTCGGGGGGGGGCTACAATGAGCAGTTCTTC.

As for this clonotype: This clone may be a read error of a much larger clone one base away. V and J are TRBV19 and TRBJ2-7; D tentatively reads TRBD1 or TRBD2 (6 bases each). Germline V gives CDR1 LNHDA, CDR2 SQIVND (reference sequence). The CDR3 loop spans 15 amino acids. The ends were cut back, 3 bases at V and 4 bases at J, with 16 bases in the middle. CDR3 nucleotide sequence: TGTGCCAGTAGTATGGGGGGCAAAAAGGGTTACGAGCAGTACTTC. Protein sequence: CASSMGGKKGYEQYF. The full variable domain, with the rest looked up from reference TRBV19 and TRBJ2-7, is DGGITQSPKYLFRKEGQNVTLSCEQNLNHDAMYWYRQDPGQGLRLIYYSQIVNDFQKGDIAEGYSVSREKKESFPLTVTSAQKNPTAFYLCASSMGGKKGYEQYFGPGTRLTVT.

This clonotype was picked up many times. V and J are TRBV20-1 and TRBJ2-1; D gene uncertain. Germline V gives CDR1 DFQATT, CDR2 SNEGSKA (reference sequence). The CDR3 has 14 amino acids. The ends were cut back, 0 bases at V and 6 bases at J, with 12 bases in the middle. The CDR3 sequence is CSARDNLVGNEQFF. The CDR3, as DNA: TGCAGTGCTAGAGATAACCTGGTTGGCAATGAGCAGTTCTTC.

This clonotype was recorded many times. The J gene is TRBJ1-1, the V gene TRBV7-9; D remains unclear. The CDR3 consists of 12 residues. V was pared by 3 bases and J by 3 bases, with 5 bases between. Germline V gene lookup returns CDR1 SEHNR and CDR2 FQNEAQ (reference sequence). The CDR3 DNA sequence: TGTGCCAGCAGCTTCCCTCACACTGAAGCTTTCTTT. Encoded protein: CASSFPHTEAFF.

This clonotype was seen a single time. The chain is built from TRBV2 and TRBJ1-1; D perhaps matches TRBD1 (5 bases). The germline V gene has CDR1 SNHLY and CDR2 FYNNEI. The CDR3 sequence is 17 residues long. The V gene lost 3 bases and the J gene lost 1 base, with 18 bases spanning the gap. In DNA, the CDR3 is TGTGCCAGCAGTGAGGGGGGGGGGGGGTGGTCGAACACTGAAGCTTTCTTT. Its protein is CASSEGGGGWSNTEAFF.

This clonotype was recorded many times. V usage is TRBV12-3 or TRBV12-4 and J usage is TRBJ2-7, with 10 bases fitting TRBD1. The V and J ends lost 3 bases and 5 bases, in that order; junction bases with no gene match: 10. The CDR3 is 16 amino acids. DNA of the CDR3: TGTGCCAGCAGTTTTGCGACAGGGGGCGAGGTCCACGAGCAGTACTTC. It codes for CASSFATGGEVHEQYF.

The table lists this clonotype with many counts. The CDR3 spells CSADRGEANEQFF. The CDR3 coding sequence is TGCAGCGCCGACAGGGGCGAAGCTAATGAGCAGTTCTTC. The chain combines TRBV29-1 with TRBJ2-1, with TRBD1 identical over 8 bases. Germline loops: CDR1 SQVTM, CDR2 ANQGSEA. The V and J ends lost 7 bases and 7 bases, in that order; junction bases with no gene match: 9. CDR3 length: 13 amino acids.

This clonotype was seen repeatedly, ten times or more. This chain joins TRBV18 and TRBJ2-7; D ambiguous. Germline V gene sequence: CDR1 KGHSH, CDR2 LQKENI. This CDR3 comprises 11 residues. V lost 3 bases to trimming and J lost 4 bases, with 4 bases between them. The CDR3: CASSPRYEQYF. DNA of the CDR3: TGTGCCAGCTCACCTCGGTACGAGCAGTACTTC.

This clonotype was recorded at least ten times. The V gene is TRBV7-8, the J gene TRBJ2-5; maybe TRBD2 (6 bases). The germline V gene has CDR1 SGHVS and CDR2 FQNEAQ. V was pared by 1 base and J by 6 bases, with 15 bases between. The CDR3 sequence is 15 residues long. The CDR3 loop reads CASSLGSWEEQTQYF. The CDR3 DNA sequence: TGTGCCAGCAGCTTAGGTAGCTGGGAGGAACAGACCCAGTACTTC.

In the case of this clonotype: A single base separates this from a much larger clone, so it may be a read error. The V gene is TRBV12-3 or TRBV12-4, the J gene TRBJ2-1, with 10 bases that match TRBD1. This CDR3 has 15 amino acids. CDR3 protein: CASSRADRGGNEQSF. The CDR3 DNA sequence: TGTGCCAGCAGTCGAGCGGACAGGGGGGGCAATGAGCAGTCCTTC.

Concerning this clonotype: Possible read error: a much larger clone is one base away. CDR3 DNA: TGTGCCAGTAGTATGTCCGGGAGGCCCACTGAAGCTTTCTTT. The encoded protein is CASSMSGRPTEAFF. The rearrangement uses TRBV19 and TRBJ1-1; no clear D. The CDR3 extends over 14 amino acids. In germline, CDR1 is LNHDA, CDR2 SQIVND (reference sequence). V was shortened by 3 bases and J by 4 bases, with 12 bases between the two germline ends.

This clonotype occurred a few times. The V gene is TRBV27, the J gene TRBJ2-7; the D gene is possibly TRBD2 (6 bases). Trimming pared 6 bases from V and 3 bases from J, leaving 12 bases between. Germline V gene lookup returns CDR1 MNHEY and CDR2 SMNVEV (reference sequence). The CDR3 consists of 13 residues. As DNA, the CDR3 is TGTGCCAGCAGGTCCGGGACTCTCTACGAGCAGTACTTC. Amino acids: CASRSGTLYEQYF.

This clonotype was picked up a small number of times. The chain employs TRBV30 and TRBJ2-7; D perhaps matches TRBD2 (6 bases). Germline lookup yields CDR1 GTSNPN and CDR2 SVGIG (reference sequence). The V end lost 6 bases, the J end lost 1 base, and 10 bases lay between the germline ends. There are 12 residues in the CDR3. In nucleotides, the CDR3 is TGTGCCTGCTGGGGGGAATCCTACGAGCAGTACTTC. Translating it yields CACWGESYEQYF. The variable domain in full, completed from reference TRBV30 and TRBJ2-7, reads SQTIHQWPATLVQPVGSPLSLECTVEGTSNPNLYWYRQAAGRGLQLLFYSVGIGQISSEVPQNLSASRPQDRQFILSSKKLLLSDSGFYLCACWGESYEQYFGPGTRLTVT.

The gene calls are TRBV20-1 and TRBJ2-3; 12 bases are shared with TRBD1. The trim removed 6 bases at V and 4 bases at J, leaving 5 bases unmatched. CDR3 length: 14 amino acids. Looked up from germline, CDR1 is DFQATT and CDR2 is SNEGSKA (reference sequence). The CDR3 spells CSATGTGGSDTQYF. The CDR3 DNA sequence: TGCAGTGCAACCGGGACAGGGGGCTCAGATACGCAGTATTTT.

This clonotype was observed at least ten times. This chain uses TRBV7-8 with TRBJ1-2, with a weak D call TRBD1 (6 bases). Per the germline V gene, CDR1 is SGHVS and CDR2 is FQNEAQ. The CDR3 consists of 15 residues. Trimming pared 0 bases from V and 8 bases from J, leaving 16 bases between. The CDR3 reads CASSLALQGLGGYTF. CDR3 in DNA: TGTGCCAGCAGCTTAGCGTTGCAGGGGCTGGGGGGCTACACCTTC. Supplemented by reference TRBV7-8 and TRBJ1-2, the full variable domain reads GAGVSQSPRYKVAKRGQDVALRCDPISGHVSLFWYQQALGQGPEFLTYFQNEAQLDKSGLPSDRFFAERPEGSVSTLKIQRTQQEDSAVYLCASSLALQGLGGYTFGSGTRLTVV.

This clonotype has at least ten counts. CDR3 protein: CASSQGLAGVWDTQYF. The CDR3 bases are TGCGCCAGCAGCCAAGGACTAGCGGGAGTATGGGATACGCAGTATTTT. The V gene is TRBV4-1, the J gene TRBJ2-3, with 12 positions matching TRBD2. Germline lookup yields CDR1 MGHRA and CDR2 YSYEKL. The CDR3 loop spans 16 amino acids. J lost 6 bases, V lost 1 base, and 5 bases had no gene match.

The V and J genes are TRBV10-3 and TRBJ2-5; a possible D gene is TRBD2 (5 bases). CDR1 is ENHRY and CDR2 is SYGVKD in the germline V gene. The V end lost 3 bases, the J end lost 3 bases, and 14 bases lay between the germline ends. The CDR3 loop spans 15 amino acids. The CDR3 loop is CAISDGGSREETQYF. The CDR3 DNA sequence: TGTGCCATCAGTGATGGTGGGAGTCGGGAAGAGACCCAGTACTTC.

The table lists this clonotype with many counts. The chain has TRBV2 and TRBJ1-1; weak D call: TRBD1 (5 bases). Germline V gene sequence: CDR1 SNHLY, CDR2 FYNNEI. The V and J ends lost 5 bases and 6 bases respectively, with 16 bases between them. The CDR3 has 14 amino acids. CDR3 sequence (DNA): TGTGCCAGCAGTCACCCTTTCGGGGCTCCTGAAGCTTTCTTT. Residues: CASSHPFGAPEAFF.

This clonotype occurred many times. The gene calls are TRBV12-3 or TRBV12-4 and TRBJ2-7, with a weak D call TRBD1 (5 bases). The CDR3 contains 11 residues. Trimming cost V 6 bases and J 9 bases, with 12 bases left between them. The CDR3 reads CASSDTGAQYF. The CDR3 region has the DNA TGTGCCAGCAGCGATACAGGAGCGCAGTACTTC.

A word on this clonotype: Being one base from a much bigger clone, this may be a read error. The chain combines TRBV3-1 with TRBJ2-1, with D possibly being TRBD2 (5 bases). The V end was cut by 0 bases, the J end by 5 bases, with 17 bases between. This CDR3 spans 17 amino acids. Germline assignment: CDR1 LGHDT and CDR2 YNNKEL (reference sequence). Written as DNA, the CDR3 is TGTGCCAGCAGCCAAGATCCAAGGGTAGAGGGAAACAATGAGCAGTTCTTC. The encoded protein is CASSQDPRVEGNNEQFF.